This T cell receptor (beta chain) was recovered during a study of T cell repertoires in cytomegalovirus infection. There are a few counts of this clonotype. TCRdb used MiXCR to reprocess the reads, holding one entry per CDR3 protein. Counted here are 300,000 or so distinct CDR3 sequences, under 30% occurring once; the ten biggest clones make up approximately 15%. V was clipped by 1 base and J by 3 bases, with 16 bases between them. This CDR3 contains 16 residues. Germline V gene lookup returns CDR1 DFQATT and CDR2 SNEGSKA (reference sequence). The chain carries TRBV20-1 and TRBJ1-5; D gene ambiguous. The sequencing input was PBMCs. The sequence derives from a human donor in good health (CMV status not recorded). Some clones in this sample may be carry-over from other donors' samples. The CDR3 is CSARVGAGYDNQPQHF. The CDR3 DNA reads as TGCAGTGCTAGAGTAGGCGCCGGGTACGACAATCAGCCCCAGCATTTT.